What follows describes a single TCR beta chain. Per germline, CDR1 MNHNS and CDR2 SASEGT. V was clipped by 3 bases and J by 11 bases, with 5 bases between them. CDR3 length: 10 amino acids. As processed by the authors: Reference gene primer amplification in the assay estimated nucleated cell counts. The repertoire was sequenced with immunoSEQ multiplex PCR; TCRdb's copy has only in-frame clones and lacks some. V and J calls plus clone size are reproduced from that table; the DNA served to infer D and trimming. The table records roughly 87,000 clones, approximately 84% of them present only once. The data originate from a study of blood T cell repertoires in COVID-19. Background on the study: PBMCs, B-cell-depleted T cells, or T cells were the source of the cDNA or gDNA that made up the material.

Specimen: peripheral blood. This chain links TRBV6-1 with TRBJ2-4; D is uncertain. This clonotype was obtained from a woman aged 55-70 years with acute or convalescent COVID-19. In DNA, the CDR3 is TGTGCCAGCAGTGACAGTCTTCAGTACTTC. Amino acids: CASSDSLQYF.